The next 23 T cell receptor beta chains were all read from a single sample in a study of cytomegalovirus exposure and HLA in healthy donors. With 60 Vbeta and 13 Jbeta primers, the PCR was carried out. This table comes from immunoSEQ multiplex PCR, and its TCRdb copy is limited to in-frame clones, with some not included. The sample lists under 200,000 clones, 80% to 90% seen once, with around 13% in the top ten. The sequenced sample consisted of PBMCs. The receptors shown here come from a woman between 50 and 59 years old in good health and CMV-seronegative.

The rearrangement uses TRBV7-9 and TRBJ1-6, with 9 nucleotides matching TRBD1. Germline CDR1 reads SEHNR; CDR2 reads FQNEAQ (reference sequence). This CDR3 is 14 amino acids long. The V segment lost 6 bases and the J segment 7 bases; nucleotides outside the gene matches: 4. The CDR3 here is CASRAGQGNSPLHF. CDR3 in DNA: TGTGCCAGCAGGGCGGGACAGGGAAATTCACCCCTCCACTTT.

The chain uses TRBV25-1 and TRBJ1-1; no firm D call. Germline values: CDR1 MGHDK, CDR2 SYGVNS. Trimming stripped 4 bases from V and 5 bases from J, with 5 bases between. The CDR3 is 11 residues long. CDR3 in amino acids: CASSALTEAFF. CDR3 DNA: TGTGCCAGCAGTGCGTTAACTGAAGCTTTCTTT.

The genes are TRBV10-2 and TRBJ2-7, with 11 bases identical to TRBD2. Trimming at V came to 6 bases and at J to 2 bases, leaving 3 bases not matched to a gene. CDR1 is WSHSY and CDR2 is SAAADI in the germline V gene. This CDR3 is 14 amino acids long. The CDR3 sequence: CASRELAGAYEQYF. The DNA for the CDR3 is TGCGCCAGCAGGGAACTAGCGGGAGCCTACGAGCAGTACTTC.

This clone came up a few times. The chain carries TRBV7-3 and TRBJ2-5, with no clear D. CDR1 SGHTA and CDR2 FQGTGA come from the germline V gene. CDR3 length: 15 residues. V gave up 2 bases and J gave up 2 bases, with 12 bases separating them. CDR3 in amino acids: CASSLFPGPQETQYF. In DNA, the CDR3 is TGTGCCAGCAGCTTATTCCCTGGGCCTCAAGAGACCCAGTACTTC.

The chain has TRBV5-5 and TRBJ2-1; the D gene is possibly TRBD1 (5 bases). Germline lookup yields CDR1 SGHKS and CDR2 YYEKEE (reference sequence). The CDR3 consists of 15 residues. V lost 7 bases, J lost 0 bases, and 14 bases lay in between. The CDR3 DNA is TGTGCCAGCTCCCGTCAGGGCGGCTCCTACAATGAGCAGTTCTTC. It specifies CASSRQGGSYNEQFF.

J is TRBJ2-1 and V is TRBV27, with 13 bases that match TRBD2. CDR1 and CDR2 (germline): MNHEY, SMNVEV (reference sequence). CDR3 length equals 21 residues. V gave up 1 base and J gave up 0 bases; unmatched junction bases: 12. The CDR3 loop is CASSLLGRLAGGVGSYNEQFF. CDR3 coding DNA: TGTGCCAGCAGTTTATTGGGGAGACTAGCGGGAGGAGTAGGCTCCTACAATGAGCAGTTCTTC.

This chain connects TRBV5-1 to TRBJ1-6; 7 bases agree with TRBD1. The germline V gene has CDR1 SGHRS and CDR2 YFSETQ. V lost 1 base to trimming and J lost 7 bases; unmatched junction nucleotides: 2. The CDR3 is made up of 14 amino acids. CDR3 residues: CASSLQGENSPLHF. In DNA, the CDR3 is TGCGCCAGCAGCTTGCAGGGGGAGAATTCACCCCTCCACTTT.

The genes are TRBV28 and TRBJ2-1, with 9 bases fitting TRBD2. The length of the CDR3 is 16 residues. Trimming cost V 3 bases and J 6 bases; bases outside gene matches: 9. Looked up from germline, CDR1 is MDHEN and CDR2 is SYDVKM. CDR3 sequence: CASSFYLSGRPNEQFF. The CDR3 DNA follows: TGTGCCAGCAGTTTCTACCTTAGCGGGAGACCCAATGAGCAGTTCTTC.

About this clone: At the DNA level, this CDR3 is encoded by other sequences in the same sample as well. J is TRBJ1-3 and V is TRBV28, with D uncertain. The germline V gene encodes CDR1 MDHEN and CDR2 SYDVKM. This CDR3 has 15 amino acids. V shed 3 bases and J shed 0 bases, with 9 bases lying between them. For the CDR3, the DNA is TGTGCCAGCAGTTTGACGGGGAACTCTGGAAACACCATATATTTT. It is translated as CASSLTGNSGNTIYF.

V usage is TRBV7-3 and J usage is TRBJ2-1; D perhaps matches TRBD2 (6 bases). Deletions cut 0 bases from V and 12 bases from J, with 15 bases between. Germline CDR1 reads SGHTA; CDR2 reads FQGTGA. CDR3 length equals 14 residues. This chain's CDR3 is CASSLTRDGGSQFF. The CDR3 bases are TGTGCCAGCAGCTTAACACGCGATGGGGGGTCGCAGTTCTTC.

This clone was recorded a few times. The chain uses TRBV10-3 and TRBJ2-1, with a weak D call TRBD1 (6 bases). V was trimmed by 7 bases and J by 10 bases, leaving 17 bases between them. This CDR3 is 13 amino acids long. Germline CDR1 and CDR2: ENHRY and SYGVKD. CDR3 coding DNA: TGTGCCATCACCCGGGACACCCGGGGAGAGCAGTTCTTC. It specifies CAITRDTRGEQFF.

V gene TRBV4-2 combines with J gene TRBJ2-1; 7 positions agree with TRBD2. Germline-derived CDR1 and CDR2 are LGHNA and YNFKEQ. The CDR3 is made up of 16 amino acids. V lost 0 bases and J lost 7; bases outside the gene matches: 9. The CDR3 DNA sequence: TGTGCCAGCAGCCAAGATAGGCAGCGGGGTGGGAATGAGCAGTTCTTC. It encodes CASSQDRQRGGNEQFF.

This clone was detected once. The V and J genes are TRBV30 and TRBJ1-5; no reliable D call. Germline CDR1 is GTSNPN and CDR2 is SVGIG (reference sequence). V dropped 4 bases and J dropped 3 bases, with 10 bases sitting between them. This CDR3 comprises 13 residues. The CDR3 DNA reads as TGTGCCTGGACCCCACACCCCAATCAGCCCCAGCATTTT. Its protein product is CAWTPHPNQPQHF.

This clone has more than one count but fewer than ten. The chain joins TRBV5-1 to TRBJ1-1; D not resolved. Per germline, CDR1 SGHRS and CDR2 YFSETQ. This CDR3 has 15 residues. Between the trimmed V and J ends, which lost 0 bases and 2 bases, there was a span of 11 bases. The CDR3 protein is CASSLGQAINTEAFF. Here the CDR3 DNA reads TGCGCCAGCAGCTTGGGGCAGGCCATAAACACTGAAGCTTTCTTT.

This clone occurred a few times. The chain is built from TRBV7-2 and TRBJ2-1; D is ambiguous. The CDR3 loop spans 14 amino acids. Germline V gene lookup returns CDR1 SGHTA and CDR2 FQGNSA. V lost 4 bases to trimming and J lost 2 bases, with 9 bases between them. This CDR3 is CASSSPWPYNEQFF. For the CDR3, the DNA is TGTGCCAGCAGCTCCCCCTGGCCCTACAATGAGCAGTTCTTC.

The V call is TRBV9, the J call TRBJ2-1; the D is unclear. Trimming left V 0 bases short and J 6 bases short, with 7 bases between. The CDR3 runs to 13 residues. Germline loops: CDR1 SGDLS, CDR2 YYNGEE. CDR3 loop: CASSVALLNEQFF. CDR3 nucleotides: TGTGCCAGCAGCGTAGCCCTTCTCAATGAGCAGTTCTTC.

V usage is TRBV28 and J usage is TRBJ2-6; D call uncertain. The CDR3 has 16 residues. The ends were cut back, 7 bases at V and 4 bases at J, with 17 bases in the middle. The germline V gene has CDR1 MDHEN and CDR2 SYDVKM. As DNA, the CDR3 is TGTGCCAGCATGAGCGACGGCCTTACCGGGGCCAACGTCCTGACTTTC. It encodes CASMSDGLTGANVLTF.

The chain links TRBV27 to TRBJ1-4, with a possible D match to TRBD1 (5 bases). The germline V gene encodes CDR1 MNHEY and CDR2 SMNVEV (reference sequence). V was pared by 3 bases and J by 6 bases, with 14 bases between. This CDR3 comprises 15 residues. CDR3 loop: CASSLLTDRHEKLFF. CDR3 nucleotides: TGTGCCAGCAGTTTGCTGACAGACCGTCATGAAAAACTGTTTTTT. Drawing the rest from reference TRBV27 and TRBJ1-4, the complete variable domain is EAQVTQNPRYLITVTGKKLTVTCSQNMNHEYMSWYRQDPGLGLRQIYYSMNVEVTDKGDVPEGYKVSRKEKRNFPLILESPSPNQTSLYFCASSLLTDRHEKLFFGSGTQLSVL.

This chain joins TRBV7-2 and TRBJ2-7; 10 nucleotides align to TRBD1. With V trimmed by 5 bases and J by 6 bases, 7 bases remained unmatched. In germline, CDR1 is SGHTA, CDR2 FQGNSA. CDR3 length equals 14 residues. The CDR3 loop reads CASSNPGQGREQYF. In DNA form, the CDR3 reads TGTGCCAGCAGCAACCCGGGACAGGGGCGCGAGCAGTACTTC.

The V call is TRBV4-1, the J call TRBJ2-6; 10 positions match TRBD1. CDR3 length equals 21 residues. Germline-derived CDR1 and CDR2 are MGHRA and YSYEKL. V lost 0 bases, J lost 2 bases, and 13 bases stayed unmatched. CDR3 nucleotides: TGCGCCAGCAGCCAAGAGGAGGGATCCGGGACAGGGGTGACTGGGGCCAACGTCCTGACTTTC. Protein product: CASSQEEGSGTGVTGANVLTF.

The chain uses TRBV5-1 and TRBJ2-1; TRBD1 matches at 10 bases. V shed 4 bases and J 10 bases; nucleotides not matched to a gene: 11. Germline V gene lookup returns CDR1 SGHRS and CDR2 YFSETQ. The CDR3 extends over 15 amino acids. CDR3 in amino acids: CASSVGTGEFREQFF. Here the CDR3 DNA reads TGCGCCAGCAGCGTGGGGACAGGGGAGTTTAGGGAGCAGTTCTTC.

This clone was counted a single time. The DNA of the CDR3 is TGTGCCAGCAGCCGAGGACTAGCGGGAGGGATAGAGCAGTTCTTC. It is translated as CASSRGLAGGIEQFF. This rearrangement joins TRBV7-2 to TRBJ2-1; the match to TRBD2 covers 15 bases. V was pared by 5 bases and J by 10 bases, with 6 bases of the junction left unmatched. This CDR3 region has 15 residues. Germline CDR1 is SGHTA and CDR2 is FQGNSA.

This chain links TRBV28 with TRBJ2-7; no definite D call. Germline lookup yields CDR1 MDHEN and CDR2 SYDVKM. Trimming removed 4 bases at V and 2 bases at J, with 9 bases between. The CDR3 length is 13 residues. The CDR3 coding sequence is TGTGCCAGCAGTTCCACAGAGACCTACGAGCAGTACTTC. Its translation is CASSSTETYEQYF.